This T cell receptor (beta chain) was sequenced during a study of Ad26.COV2.S vaccination and SARS-CoV-2 variants. Study-wide context: Trial arm assignment for the donor was COV1001 Ad26.COV2.S. Administration of Ad26.COV2.S was intramuscular, either once or twice 56 days apart.

Produced via immunoSEQ multiplex PCR; TCRdb's table is partial and in-frame only. Counted here are roughly 400,000 clones, 90% occurring once; the ten biggest clones make up roughly 3.9%. V trimming: 4 bases; J trimming: 3 bases; junction bases outside the gene matches: 5. The V gene's germline CDR1 is MNHEY and CDR2 SMNVEV (reference sequence). There are 15 residues in the CDR3. Study findings and constraints: Spike-specific CD8+ and CD4+ T cell responses reportedly showed substantial breadth after vaccination.

Concerning this clone: Its antigen is still unknown.

Sample treatment: roughly 20 received Ad26.COV2.S at low or high dose, single or two shots; five or six received placebo; per-sample allocation not given. Sampling was done on day 63 after the first vaccine or placebo injection. An adult donor aged 18-55 years was enrolled in Boston. The V and J genes are TRBV27 and TRBJ2-3, with 9 bases matching TRBD2. Specimen: peripheral blood, collected in a trial of Ad26.COV2.S vaccine versus placebo. The origin of this receptor is a person between 18 and 59 years old who received the Ad26.COV2.S COVID-19 vaccine or a placebo. CDR3 sequence reads: CASSYGGRETDTQYF. The CDR3 DNA follows: TGTGCCAGCAGTTATGGCGGGAGGGAGACAGATACGCAGTATTTT.